Each of the 26 T cell receptor beta chains below was sequenced from the same sample in a study of tumor and adjacent non-tumor tissue in lung cancer. The library came from three nested PCR rounds adapted from ARM-PCR protocols. TCRdb itself ran the multiplex PCR reads through MiXCR, one entry per CDR3 protein. The sample has tens of thousands of distinct CDR3 sequences; approximately 63% are singletons. RNA was extracted from bulk tissue without any cell sorting. The sample comprised lung tumor tissue. These receptors all stem from a man aged 45-65 years with non-small cell lung cancer.

This clonotype has ten or more counts. The V call is TRBV30, the J call TRBJ1-1; no reliable D call. Germline assignment: CDR1 GTSNPN and CDR2 SVGIG (reference sequence). CDR3 length: 14 amino acids. Between the trimmed V and J ends, which lost 0 bases and 1 base, there was a span of 9 bases. CDR3 DNA sequence: TGTGCCTGGAGTGTAGAAGGCAGGAACACTGAAGCTTTCTTT. Translated: CAWSVEGRNTEAFF.

As to this clonotype: This clone may be a read error of a much larger clone one base away. The chain joins TRBV12-3 or TRBV12-4 to TRBJ2-4, with 9 bases fitting TRBD2. V gave up 5 bases and J gave up 3 bases; unmatched junction bases: 5. This CDR3 is built from 15 residues. The CDR3 here is CASSPSGADKNIQYF. The CDR3 DNA is TGTGCCAGCAGTCCTAGCGGGGCGGACAAAAACATTCAGTACTTC.

The count of this clonotype is one. This chain joins TRBV29-1 and TRBJ1-5; no definite D call. V was trimmed by 7 bases and J by 3 bases, leaving 22 bases between them. Germline CDR1 reads SQVTM; CDR2 reads ANQGSEA. The CDR3 loop spans 16 amino acids. CDR3 DNA: TGCAGCGGCCCCGATCCCGAGAGAAGGGACAATCAGCCCCAGCATTTT. Residues: CSGPDPERRDNQPQHF.

This clonotype was observed many times. The gene calls are TRBV12-3 or TRBV12-4 and TRBJ1-6; 7 bases are a match to TRBD1. V shed 6 bases, J shed 7 bases, and the junction held 6 bases outside the gene matches. This CDR3 comprises 14 residues. The DNA for the CDR3 is TGTGCCAGCAGCATTGGGACAGACAATTCACCCCTCCACTTT. This codes for CASSIGTDNSPLHF.

This chain connects TRBV11-2 to TRBJ1-1; TRBD1 matches at 7 bases. The V gene's germline CDR1 is SGHAT and CDR2 FQNNGV. Unmatched junction bases numbered 13, after V lost 3 bases and J lost 12 bases. There are 14 residues in the CDR3. The chain's CDR3 is CASSFGQVGTETFF. Here the CDR3 DNA reads TGTGCCAGCAGCTTCGGACAGGTGGGCACTGAGACTTTCTTT.

This clonotype is medium-sized (0.01 to 0.1%). The V call is TRBV11-2, the J call TRBJ2-4; 9 bases align to TRBD2. The CDR3 consists of 14 residues. Unmatched junction bases numbered 8, after V lost 3 bases and J lost 11 bases. Germline V lookup: CDR1 SGHAT, CDR2 FQNNGV. CDR3 in amino acids: CASSFSGLAGFQYF. The CDR3 DNA reads TGTGCCAGCAGCTTTTCGGGACTAGCTGGATTTCAGTACTTC.

On this clonotype: One end of the junction fails to match germline, which may point to a read error. J is TRBJ1-5 and V is TRBV11-2; D gene unclear. This CDR3 is built from 15 residues. Germline V gene sequence: CDR1 SGHAT, CDR2 FQNNGV. CDR3: CTSSFYSGRNQPQHF. CDR3 bases: TGTACCAGCAGCTTCTATTCAGGCCGAAATCAGCCCCAGCATTTT.

V is TRBV11-3 and J is TRBJ2-3, with 14 bases that match TRBD2. V lost 5 bases to trimming and J lost 2 bases; unmatched junction nucleotides: 6. In germline, CDR1 is SGHNT, CDR2 YENEEA. The CDR3 length is 17 residues. The CDR3 is CASSGGTSGGLTDTQYF. For the CDR3, the DNA is TGTGCCAGCAGCGGAGGGACTAGCGGGGGTCTCACAGATACGCAGTATTTT.

The chain carries TRBV6-5 and TRBJ2-7; no reliable D call. V shed 11 bases and J shed 7 bases, with 21 bases lying between them. The CDR3 is made up of 13 amino acids. Germline V gene lookup returns CDR1 MNHEY and CDR2 SVGAGI. The CDR3 DNA follows: TGTGCCGTGAAGGCCCGGTCCTCAAGGGAGCAGTACTTC. It codes for CAVKARSSREQYF.

The genes are TRBV28 and TRBJ2-6; D gene uncertain. Germline V CDR1 and CDR2: MDHEN, SYDVKM. V dropped 2 bases and J dropped 0 bases, with 2 bases sitting between them. CDR3 length: 14 residues. The chain's CDR3 is CASSLHSGANVLTF. CDR3 sequence (DNA): TGTGCCAGCAGTTTACACTCTGGGGCCAACGTCCTGACTTTC. Based on the CDR3 plus reference TRBV28 and TRBJ2-6, the full variable domain is DVKVTQSSRYLVKRTGEKVFLECVQDMDHENMFWYRQDPGLGLRLIYFSYDVKMKEKGDIPEGYSVSREKKERFSLILESASTNQTSMYLCASSLHSGANVLTFGAGSRLTVL.

To note about this clonotype: Germline and junction disagree at one end, which may indicate a read error. The chain employs TRBV6-2 or TRBV6-3 and TRBJ1-2; 7 bases map to TRBD1. Germline lookup yields CDR1 MNHEY and CDR2 SVGEGT. The CDR3 has 15 amino acids. As DNA, the CDR3 is TGTGCCAGCAATGACAGGGCCTCCCGTAGCTGTGGCTACGCCTTC. This encodes CASNDRASRSCGYAF.

As concerns this clonotype: Compared with germline, one end of the junction differs, possibly owing to a read error. CDR3 in amino acids: CASSFTSGRAADTQYF. The CDR3 DNA reads as TGTGCCAGCAGTTTTACTAGCGGGAGGGCGGCAGATACGCAATATTTT. The rearrangement links TRBV28 to TRBJ2-3, with 13 bases identical to TRBD2. The CDR3 runs 16 residues. CDR1 and CDR2 from the germline V gene are MDHEN and SYDVKM.

For this clonotype: A clone one base away is much larger, so this may be a read error. The chain couples TRBV12-3 or TRBV12-4 to TRBJ1-1, with TRBD1 as a possible D gene (5 bases). The CDR3 consists of 13 residues. CDR3 amino acids: CAGSRRGDTEAFF. CDR3 nucleotides: TGTGCCGGCAGTCGGCGGGGGGACACTGAAGCTTTCTTT.

With regard to this clonotype: Germline and junction disagree at one end, which may indicate a read error. The chain employs TRBV11-2 and TRBJ2-3, with D possibly TRBD1 on 6 matching bases. The V gene's germline CDR1 is SGHAT and CDR2 FQNNGV. This CDR3 spans 16 amino acids. CDR3 bases: TGTGCCAGCAGCCCTCAGGGGACGTATAGCACAGATGCGCAGTATTTT. This codes for CASSPQGTYSTDAQYF.

This sequence joins TRBV10-3 and TRBJ1-1; 9 bases line up with TRBD1. The CDR3 has 13 residues. Germline lookup yields CDR1 ENHRY and CDR2 SYGVKD. This CDR3 is CGTWTGVSTEAFF. As DNA, the CDR3 is TGTGGCACCTGGACAGGGGTGAGCACTGAAGCTTTCTTT.

A note on this clonotype: Sequence at one end of the junction differs from germline and may be a read error. The chain combines TRBV29-1 with TRBJ2-1; no definite D call. The CDR3 consists of 16 residues. CDR1 and CDR2 from the germline V gene are SQVTM and ANQGSEA. The CDR3 DNA is TGCAGCGCTGAACCGCTCCTGGCGAGAGGAAGGAATGAGCAGTTCTTC. Translated: CSAEPLLARGRNEQFF.

Details on this clonotype: A much larger clone sits a single nucleotide away, making a read error possible. The chain uses TRBV5-1 and TRBJ1-2, with D possibly being TRBD1 (5 bases). The germline V gene has CDR1 SGHRS and CDR2 YFSETQ. This CDR3 is 16 amino acids long. DNA of the CDR3: TGCGCCAGCAGCTTGGGAGGGACCGGTACTAACTATGGCCACACCTTC. Translating it yields CASSLGGTGTNYGHTF.

About this clonotype itself: A read error is possible here, since a much larger clone lies one base away. This chain uses TRBV5-1 with TRBJ2-1; the match to TRBD2 covers 7 bases. The germline gives CDR1 SGHRS, CDR2 YFSETQ. This CDR3 has 14 residues. Trimming cost V 4 bases and J 5 bases; bases outside gene matches: 6. The CDR3 sequence is CASSVRDYDNEQFF. The CDR3 bases are TGCGCCAGCAGCGTAAGGGACTACGACAATGAGCAGTTCTTC.

On this clonotype itself: One end of the junction is discordant with germline, which a read error may explain. The chain carries TRBV20-1 and TRBJ2-1; the D is unclear. Germline loops: CDR1 DFQATT, CDR2 SNEGSKA (reference sequence). This CDR3 region has 12 residues. The CDR3 loop is CSSSGQVYEQFF. The CDR3 region has the DNA TGCAGTTCTAGTGGCCAGGTCTATGAGCAGTTCTTC.

This clonotype came up many times. The chain is built from TRBV11-2 and TRBJ2-4; possible D gene TRBD1, 6 bases. The CDR3 extends over 15 amino acids. Between the trimmed V and J ends, which lost 1 base and 1 base, there was a span of 8 bases. The germline V gene encodes CDR1 SGHAT and CDR2 FQNNGV. As DNA, the CDR3 is TGTGCCAGCAGCTTAGTCACAGGGGCCAAAAACATTCAGTACTTC. Amino acid sequence: CASSLVTGAKNIQYF.

Worth noting for this clonotype: No conserved phenylalanine or tryptophan is present at the end of the CDR3, so a read error is the likely explanation. No DNA is shown, since the ends of the CDR3 on it are uncertain; the CDR3 is the one TCRdb lists. The V gene is TRBV19, the J gene TRBJ1-2; the table's TRBD1 call for D was not verified on the DNA. The CDR3 sequence runs 15 residues, both termini included. CDR1 LNHDA and CDR2 SQIVND come from the germline V gene (reference sequence). The CDR3 reads CASSIRVAGPGGYNY.

A remark on this clonotype: It may be a read error: a sequence one base away is much more abundant. The rearrangement joins TRBV6-6 to TRBJ2-7; tentatively, D is TRBD1 or TRBD2 (5 bases each). Per the germline V gene, CDR1 is MNHNY and CDR2 is SVGAGI (reference sequence). The CDR3 is made up of 15 amino acids. CDR3 sequence (DNA): TGTGCCAGCAGTTACCCCGGGACCCGCATCTACGAGAAGTACTTC. The encoded protein is CASSYPGTRIYEKYF.

Concerning this clonotype itself: Lacking the conserved final phenylalanine or tryptophan, this CDR3 likely reflects a read error. The chain links TRBV6-5 to TRBJ2-3, with D possibly being TRBD1 (5 bases). Germline assignment: CDR1 MNHEY and CDR2 SVGAGI. There are 13 residues in the CDR3. The CDR3 protein is CASSLTDTDTQYS. The CDR3 DNA is TGTGCCAGCAGTTTGACAGACACAGATACACAGTATTCT.

To note about this clonotype: A much larger clone sits a single nucleotide away, making a read error possible. The chain recombines TRBV4-1 with TRBJ2-1, with D unresolved. CDR1 and CDR2 from the germline V gene are MGHRA and YSYEKL. Trimming stripped 0 bases from V and 7 bases from J, with 10 bases between. This CDR3 has 14 amino acids. CDR3 nucleotide sequence: TGCGCCAGCAGCCAAGATGGCAGGACGAATGAGCAGTTCTTC. This codes for CASSQDGRTNEQFF.

For this clonotype: A much larger clone is a single base away; this may be a read error. The CDR3 does not close with the conserved phenylalanine or tryptophan, likely indicating a read error. V and J are TRBV7-9 and TRBJ2-7; possibly TRBD2 for D (6 bases). Looked up from germline, CDR1 is SEHNR and CDR2 is FQNEAQ (reference sequence). Between the trimmed V and J ends, which lost 4 bases and 2 bases, there was a span of 12 bases. The CDR3 extends over 14 amino acids. The DNA of the CDR3 is TGTGCCAGCAGCTGGGGGGACCGCGCCTACGAGCAGTACCTC. Its protein is CASSWGDRAYEQYL.

Only a few counts were recorded for this clonotype. A single base separates this from a much larger clone, so it may be a read error. The CDR3: CSARVGGTEAFF. CDR3 sequence (DNA): TGCAGCGCTAGGGTGGGCGGCACTGAAGCTTTCTTT. The V gene is TRBV29-1, the J gene TRBJ1-1; D unresolved. There are 12 residues in the CDR3. The germline V gene has CDR1 SQVTM and CDR2 ANQGSEA. The V end lost 7 bases, the J end lost 4 bases, and 13 bases lay between the germline ends. The full variable domain, in which reference TRBV29-1 and TRBJ1-1 provide the parts outside the CDR3, is SAVISQKPSRDICQRGTSLTIQCQVDSQVTMMFWYRQQPGQSLTLIATANQGSEATYESGFVIDKFPISRPNLTFSTLTVSNMSPEDSSIYLCSARVGGTEAFFGQGTRLTVV.